This T cell receptor beta chain was identified in a study of technical replicates of blood from a few donors. Profiled with immunoSEQ multiplex PCR; TCRdb holds only in-frame clones, not every one. The table records 15,000 to 20,000 clones, about 83% of them present only once. The germline V gene encodes CDR1 LNHNV and CDR2 YYDKDF (reference sequence). CDR3 size: 14 residues. V shed 1 base and J shed 4 bases, with 8 bases lying between them. The source of this sequence is a human donor in good health. The sample comprised PBMCs. The chain recombines TRBV15 with TRBJ1-5; D call uncertain. CDR3 sequence (DNA): TGTGCCACCAGCAGAGGTCAGGAAAATCAGCCCCAGCATTTT. Amino acids: CATSRGQENQPQHF.